The rows below give T cell receptor beta chains drawn from one sample of a study of chemoradiotherapy in HPV16-positive cancers. Libraries were prepared by immunoSEQ multiplex PCR; TCRdb keeps only in-frame clonotypes and omits some of them. The table records tens of thousands of clones, around three quarters of them present only once. The material sequenced was blood, taken from a patient who underwent chemoradiotherapy. These receptors originate from a human donor with HPV-associated anogenital cancer. CDR3s include the opening cysteine and the closing phenylalanine or tryptophan. D genes are given only for firm matches. Expanded clones get a size class; other rows say once, few or many, or leave the size out.

NA | TRBD1 | TRBJ2-5 | 13 | TRBV18 | CASSPGTEETQYF | TGTGCCAGCTCACCCGGGACAGAAGAGACCCAGTACTTC
NA | NA | TRBJ1-1 | 14 | TRBV18 | CASSPPEPYTEAFF | TGTGCCAGCTCACCCCCGGAGCCCTACACTGAAGCTTTCTTT
NA | NA | TRBJ1-2 | 15 | TRBV7-2 | CASSAHPGINYGYTF | TGTGCCAGCAGCGCCCACCCCGGGATAAACTATGGCTACACCTTC
NA | TRBD1 | TRBJ2-1 | 17 | TRBV11-2 | CASSPITGQSSYNEQFF | TGTGCCAGCAGCCCGATTACGGGACAGAGTTCCTACAATGAGCAGTTCTTC
once | TRBD2 | TRBJ2-5 | 18 | TRBV13 | CASSWGGLGSGIQETQYF | TGTGCCAGCAGCTGGGGAGGCCTGGGTAGCGGGATCCAAGAGACCCAGTACTTC
few | NA | TRBJ2-1 | 13 | TRBV27 | CASRTPMDNEQFF | TGTGCCAGCAGAACACCCATGGACAATGAGCAGTTCTTC
NA | TRBD1 | TRBJ1-4 | 14 | TRBV7-2 | CASSLGTGSEKLFF | TGTGCCAGCAGCTTAGGGACAGGGAGCGAAAAACTGTTTTTT
few | NA | TRBJ1-1 | 14 | TRBV14 | CASSQELKGTEAFF | TGTGCCAGCAGCCAAGAACTAAAGGGGACTGAAGCTTTCTTT
NA | NA | TRBJ2-2 | 14 | TRBV6-1 | CASSEGTGTGELFF | TGTGCCAGCAGTGAAGGGACCGGCACCGGGGAGCTGTTTTTT
NA | NA | TRBJ1-1 | 14 | TRBV6-1 | CASSEAWGGTEAFF | TGTGCCAGCAGTGAAGCGTGGGGTGGTACTGAAGCTTTCTTT
NA | NA | TRBJ1-5 | 13 | TRBV19 | CASRVQVSQPQHF | TGTGCCAGTAGGGTTCAGGTTAGTCAGCCCCAGCATTTT
NA | NA | TRBJ1-5 | 15 | TRBV4-3 | CASSQGQGSNQPQHF | TGCGCCAGCAGCCAGGGGCAGGGGAGCAATCAGCCCCAGCATTTT
few | TRBD1 | TRBJ2-7 | 14 | TRBV7-3 | CASSLSGGTYEQYF | TGTGCCAGCAGCTTATCAGGGGGAACCTACGAGCAGTACTTC
NA | TRBD2 | TRBJ2-3 | 14 | TRBV6-4 | CASSLQGGTDTQYF | TGTGCCAGCAGTCTTCAGGGAGGGACAGATACGCAGTATTTT
NA | NA | TRBJ2-3 | 15 | TRBV19 | CASSDYGTTTDTQYF | TGTGCCAGTAGTGACTACGGGACAACCACAGATACGCAGTATTTT
NA | TRBD1 | TRBJ1-1 | 15 | TRBV5-4 | CASRSGTGANTEAFF | TGTGCCAGCAGGTCCGGGACAGGGGCGAACACTGAAGCTTTCTTT
NA | NA | TRBJ1-3 | 16 | TRBV10-3 | CAISEGLFGTGNTIYF | TGTGCCATCAGTGAGGGTCTCTTCGGCACTGGAAACACCATATATTTT
NA | TRBD2 | TRBJ2-5 | 14 | TRBV11-2 | CASSPIAGSGTQYF | TGTGCCAGCAGCCCAATAGCGGGGTCGGGGACCCAGTACTTC
NA | NA | TRBJ1-6 | 14 | TRBV5-1 | CASSSGGYNSPLHF | TGCGCCAGCAGCTCGGGGGGCTATAATTCACCCCTCCACTTT
NA | NA | TRBJ2-7 | 13 | TRBV4-2 | CASSQDLHYEQYF | TGTGCCAGCAGCCAAGATCTGCACTACGAGCAGTACTTC
NA | NA | TRBJ2-3 | 16 | TRBV11-2 | CASSLDGSAGADTQYF | TGTGCCAGCAGCTTAGATGGATCCGCGGGTGCAGATACGCAGTATTTT
few | NA | TRBJ2-2 | 16 | TRBV14 | CASSLLGQTNTGELFF | TGTGCCAGCAGCCTCCTCGGACAGACGAACACCGGGGAGCTGTTTTTT
few | NA | TRBJ2-5 | 14 | TRBV7-9 | CASSLSGAQETQYF | TGTGCCAGCAGCTTAAGCGGAGCCCAAGAGACCCAGTACTTC
NA | NA | TRBJ2-3 | 12 | TRBV7-9 | CASSLDTDTQYF | TGTGCCAGCAGCTTAGACACAGATACGCAGTATTTT
NA | NA | TRBJ2-5 | 13 | TRBV5-1 | CASSLEGEETQYF | TGCGCCAGCAGCTTGGAAGGGGAAGAGACCCAGTACTTC
NA | NA | TRBJ2-3 | 17 | TRBV7-6 | CASSLVGGGGQSDTQYF | TGTGCCAGCAGCTTAGTTGGTGGGGGGGGCCAATCAGATACGCAGTATTTT
NA | TRBD2 | TRBJ2-1 | 18 | TRBV10-1 | CASSESALAVLSYNEQFF | TGCGCCAGCAGTGAGTCGGCCCTAGCGGTGCTCTCCTACAATGAGCAGTTCTTC
few | NA | TRBJ2-7 | 14 | TRBV7-6 | CASSSAAGRDEQYF | TGTGCCAGCAGCTCGGCGGCGGGCAGGGACGAGCAGTACTTC
NA | NA | TRBJ2-4 | 14 | TRBV15 | CATVPGGAKNIQYF | TGTGCCACCGTCCCCGGGGGAGCCAAAAACATTCAGTACTTC
NA | NA | TRBJ1-2 | 12 | TRBV30 | CAWGDGNYGYTF | TGTGCCTGGGGGGACGGAAACTATGGCTACACCTTC
NA | TRBD2 | TRBJ2-3 | 14 | TRBV7-3 | CASSSGGGTDTQYF | TGTGCCAGCAGCTCCGGGGGGGGCACAGATACGCAGTATTTT
few | TRBD1 | TRBJ2-7 | 13 | TRBV5-1 | CASSLDRGYEQYF | TGCGCCAGCAGCTTGGACAGGGGGTACGAGCAGTACTTC
NA | TRBD1 | TRBJ2-6 | 18 | TRBV2 | CASSGERGQSSGANVLTF | TGTGCCAGCAGTGGAGAGAGGGGACAGAGCTCTGGGGCCAACGTCCTGACTTTC
NA | NA | TRBJ1-2 | 13 | TRBV12-5 | CASGSISNYGYTF | TGTGCTAGTGGTTCTATATCCAACTATGGCTACACCTTC
NA | NA | TRBJ1-1 | 12 | TRBV10-3 | CAISGDDRKAFF | TGTGCCATCAGTGGGGACGACAGGAAAGCTTTCTTT
NA | NA | TRBJ1-2 | 15 | TRBV6-6 | CASSSTGRNYYGYTF | TGTGCCAGCAGTTCTACAGGGAGGAACTACTATGGCTACACCTTC
NA | TRBD1 | TRBJ1-4 | 14 | TRBV7-2 | CASSPRTGDEKLFF | TGTGCCAGCAGCCCTAGGACAGGGGATGAAAAACTGTTTTTT
NA | TRBD1 | TRBJ2-1 | 16 | TRBV7-8 | CASSLSGTGGLNEQFF | TGTGCCAGCAGCTTATCCGGGACAGGGGGCTTGAATGAGCAGTTCTTC
NA | NA | TRBJ1-1 | 14 | TRBV5-8 | CASSMDPVRTEAFF | TGTGCCAGCAGCATGGACCCCGTCCGCACTGAAGCTTTCTTT
once | NA | TRBJ2-5 | 16 | TRBV5-1 | CASSLQLANGKETQYF | TGCGCCAGCAGCTTACAACTAGCTAACGGAAAAGAGACCCAGTACTTC
NA | NA | TRBJ2-1 | 15 | TRBV4-3 | CASSQVRDRHNEQFF | TGCGCCAGCAGCCAGGTTAGAGACAGGCACAATGAGCAGTTCTTC
NA | NA | TRBJ1-1 | 13 | TRBV2 | CASSEAFTRGAFF | TGTGCCAGCAGTGAAGCGTTCACCCGGGGGGCTTTCTTT
NA | TRBD1 | TRBJ1-1 | 14 | TRBV29-1 | CSAAGGGLATEAFF | TGCAGCGCAGCGGGAGGGGGCTTGGCCACTGAAGCTTTCTTT
NA | NA | TRBJ2-2 | 16 | TRBV9 | CASSLVPSENTGELFF | TGTGCCAGCAGCTTGGTCCCTAGCGAGAACACCGGGGAGCTGTTTTTT
NA | TRBD1 | TRBJ2-7 | 14 | TRBV5-6 | CASSLPQGAHEQYF | TGTGCCAGCAGCTTGCCTCAGGGGGCGCACGAGCAGTACTTC